This paragraph reports one T cell receptor (beta chain). What it binds is unknown. Sampled while nominally healthy, donors likely had unrecorded immune exposures. The entry originates in a study of cytomegalovirus exposure and HLA in healthy donors. Amplification used 60 Vbeta primers and 13 Jbeta primers. Assay: immunoSEQ multiplex PCR; the TCRdb copy retains only in-frame clones and omits some. This sample yields approximately 160,000 clones, of which around three quarters are seen a single time; less than 1.2% belongs to the top ten. Study-wide results and caveats: Prediction of most subjects' HLA-A and HLA-B alleles by TCR beta sequences was reportedly accurate. TCR beta chains numbering under 200 were designated cytomegalovirus-associated.

V lost 4 bases, J lost 5 bases, and 15 bases lay in between. The CDR3 has 14 amino acids. CDR1 and CDR2 from the germline V gene are SGHRS and YFSETQ. This receptor was identified in a middle-aged woman in good health and CMV-seronegative. This chain connects TRBV5-1 to TRBJ2-5; TRBD2 is a possible D gene (5 bases). Sequenced sample: PBMCs. The CDR3, as DNA: TGCGCCAGCAGCCGAGCGGATTCTGAGGAGACCCAGTACTTC. As protein: CASSRADSEETQYF.